This T cell receptor (beta chain) was sequenced for a study of blood T cell repertoires in COVID-19. The overall study: Italy, Spain and the United States were the sources of the convalescent and acute COVID-19 samples.

During active infection, Seattle patients enrolled and were then monitored through disease. Trimming cost V 5 bases and J 3 bases; bases outside gene matches: 9. CDR1 is LNHDA, CDR2 SQIVND, per germline (reference sequence). The CDR3 totals 15 residues. Original analysis: The assay estimated nucleated cells by amplifying reference gene primers. The repertoire was sequenced with immunoSEQ multiplex PCR; TCRdb's copy has only in-frame clones and lacks some. For V, J and clone size, that table is used; D and trimming come from the DNA. In the table there are 150,000 to 250,000 clones, around 95% of which are singletons.

The TCR sequence derives from a young man with COVID-19, enrolled during active disease. The sequencing input was peripheral blood. The gene calls are TRBV19 and TRBJ1-1, with 7 bases that match TRBD1. DNA of the CDR3: TGTGCCAGTAGTGCGCAAGGGGGCAGGGACACTGAAGCTTTCTTT. Protein product: CASSAQGGRDTEAFF.